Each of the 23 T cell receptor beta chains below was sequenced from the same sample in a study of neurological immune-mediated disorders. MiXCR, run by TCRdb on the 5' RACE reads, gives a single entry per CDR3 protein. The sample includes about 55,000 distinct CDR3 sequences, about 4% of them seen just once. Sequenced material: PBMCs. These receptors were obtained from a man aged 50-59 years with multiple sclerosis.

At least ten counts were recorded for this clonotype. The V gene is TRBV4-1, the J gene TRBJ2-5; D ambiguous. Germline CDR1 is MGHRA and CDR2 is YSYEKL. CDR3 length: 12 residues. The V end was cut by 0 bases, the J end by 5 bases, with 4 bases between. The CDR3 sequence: CASSQDFETQYF. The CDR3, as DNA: TGCGCCAGCAGCCAAGACTTCGAGACCCAGTACTTC.

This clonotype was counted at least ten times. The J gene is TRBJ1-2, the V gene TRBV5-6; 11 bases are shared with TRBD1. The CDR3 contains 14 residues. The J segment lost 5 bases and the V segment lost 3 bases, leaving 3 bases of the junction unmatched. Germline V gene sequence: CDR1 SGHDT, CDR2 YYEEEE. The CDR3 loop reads CASSSGTGGYGYTF. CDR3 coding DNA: TGTGCCAGCAGCTCGGGGACAGGGGGTTATGGCTACACCTTC.

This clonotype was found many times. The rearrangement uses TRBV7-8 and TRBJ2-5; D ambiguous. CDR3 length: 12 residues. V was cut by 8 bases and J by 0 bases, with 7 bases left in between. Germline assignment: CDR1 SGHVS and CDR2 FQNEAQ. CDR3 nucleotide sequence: TGTGCCAGCGCCAGAGACCAAGAGACCCAGTACTTC. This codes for CASARDQETQYF.

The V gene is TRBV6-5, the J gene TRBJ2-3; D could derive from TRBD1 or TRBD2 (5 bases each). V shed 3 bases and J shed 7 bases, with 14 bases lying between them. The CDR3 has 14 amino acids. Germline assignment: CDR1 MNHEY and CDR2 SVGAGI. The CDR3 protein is CASSYSLGVHTQYF. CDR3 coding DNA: TGTGCCAGCAGTTATTCCTTGGGGGTACATACGCAGTATTTT.

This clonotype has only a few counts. CDR3 residues: CASSSVGSYEQYF. CDR3 sequence (DNA): TGTGCCAGCAGCTCGGTAGGGAGCTACGAGCAGTACTTC. The rearrangement joins TRBV7-9 to TRBJ2-7, with D possibly being TRBD2 (5 bases). CDR1 is SEHNR, CDR2 FQNEAQ, per germline (reference sequence). The CDR3 has 13 amino acids. Trimming removed 4 bases from V and 3 bases from J, with 10 bases in between. The variable domain in full, with the rest retrieved from reference TRBV7-9 and TRBJ2-7, is DTGVSQNPRHKITKRGQNVTFRCDPISEHNRLYWYRQTLGQGPEFLTYFQNEAQLEKSRLLSDRFSAERPKGSFSTLEIQRTEQGDSAMYLCASSSVGSYEQYFGPGTRLTVT.

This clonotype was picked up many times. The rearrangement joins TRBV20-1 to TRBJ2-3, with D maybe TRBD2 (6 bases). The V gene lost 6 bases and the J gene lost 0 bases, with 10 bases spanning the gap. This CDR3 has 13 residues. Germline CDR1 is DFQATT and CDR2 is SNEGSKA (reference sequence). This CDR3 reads CSAMGLSTDTQYF. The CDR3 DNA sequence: TGCAGTGCCATGGGACTCAGCACAGATACGCAGTATTTT.

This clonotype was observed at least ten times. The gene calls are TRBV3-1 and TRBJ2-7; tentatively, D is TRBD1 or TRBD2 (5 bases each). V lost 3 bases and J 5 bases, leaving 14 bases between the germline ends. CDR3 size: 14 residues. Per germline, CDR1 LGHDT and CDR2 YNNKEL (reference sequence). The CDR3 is CASSQTTAEDEQYF. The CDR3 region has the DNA TGTGCCAGCAGCCAGACGACAGCGGAGGACGAGCAGTACTTC.

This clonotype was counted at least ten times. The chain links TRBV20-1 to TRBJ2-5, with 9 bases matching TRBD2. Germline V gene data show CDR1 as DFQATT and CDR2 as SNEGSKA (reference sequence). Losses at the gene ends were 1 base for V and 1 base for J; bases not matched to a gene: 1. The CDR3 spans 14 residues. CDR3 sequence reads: CSARGAGGQETQYF. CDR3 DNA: TGCAGTGCTAGAGGAGCGGGGGGCCAAGAGACCCAGTACTTC.

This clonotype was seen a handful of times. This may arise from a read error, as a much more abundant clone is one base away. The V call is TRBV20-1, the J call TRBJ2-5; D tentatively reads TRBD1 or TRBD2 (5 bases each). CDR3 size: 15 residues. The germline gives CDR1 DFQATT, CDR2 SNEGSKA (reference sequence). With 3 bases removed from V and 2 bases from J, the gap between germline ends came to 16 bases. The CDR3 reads CSASFFPGTQETQYF. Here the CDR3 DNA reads TGCAGTGCTAGCTTCTTTCCGGGGACGCAAGAGACCCAGTACTTC.

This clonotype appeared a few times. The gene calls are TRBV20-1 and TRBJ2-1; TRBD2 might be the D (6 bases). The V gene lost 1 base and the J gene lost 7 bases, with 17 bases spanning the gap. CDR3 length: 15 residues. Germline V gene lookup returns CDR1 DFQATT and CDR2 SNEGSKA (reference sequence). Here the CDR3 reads CSARVDRLAWNEQFF. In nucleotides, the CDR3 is TGCAGTGCTAGAGTGGATCGTCTAGCGTGGAATGAGCAGTTCTTC.

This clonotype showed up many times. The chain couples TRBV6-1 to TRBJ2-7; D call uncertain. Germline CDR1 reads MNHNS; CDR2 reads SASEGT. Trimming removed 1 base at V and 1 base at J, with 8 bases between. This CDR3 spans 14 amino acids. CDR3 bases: TGTGCCAGCAGTGAAGGCAGAAATTCCTACGAGCAGTACTTC. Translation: CASSEGRNSYEQYF.

The CDR3 here is CASSLAGVMQYF. The CDR3 nucleotides are TGCGCCAGCAGCTTGGCGGGGGTGATGCAGTACTTC. The gene calls are TRBV5-1 and TRBJ2-7, with a tentative D call TRBD2 (6 bases). V was cut by 0 bases and J by 9 bases, with 10 bases left in between. This CDR3 region has 12 residues. CDR1 and CDR2 from the germline V gene are SGHRS and YFSETQ.

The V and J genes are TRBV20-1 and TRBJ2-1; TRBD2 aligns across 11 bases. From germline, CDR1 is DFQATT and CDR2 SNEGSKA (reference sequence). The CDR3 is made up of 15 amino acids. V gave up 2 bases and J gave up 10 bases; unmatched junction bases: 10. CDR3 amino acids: CSARRGLAGGPEQFF. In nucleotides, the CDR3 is TGCAGTGCTAGAAGGGGGCTAGCGGGGGGTCCCGAGCAGTTCTTC.

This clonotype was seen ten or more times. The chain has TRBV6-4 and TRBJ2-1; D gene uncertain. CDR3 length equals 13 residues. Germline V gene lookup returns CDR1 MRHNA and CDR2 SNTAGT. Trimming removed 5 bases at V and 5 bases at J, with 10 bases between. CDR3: CASSINGNNEQFF. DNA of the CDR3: TGTGCCAGCAGTATAAATGGAAACAATGAGCAGTTCTTC.

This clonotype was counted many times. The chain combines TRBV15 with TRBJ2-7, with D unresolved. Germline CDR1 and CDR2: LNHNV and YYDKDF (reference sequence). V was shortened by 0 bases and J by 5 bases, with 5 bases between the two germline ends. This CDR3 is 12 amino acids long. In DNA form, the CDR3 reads TGTGCCACCAGCAGAGATCTCCACGAGCAGTACTTC. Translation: CATSRDLHEQYF.

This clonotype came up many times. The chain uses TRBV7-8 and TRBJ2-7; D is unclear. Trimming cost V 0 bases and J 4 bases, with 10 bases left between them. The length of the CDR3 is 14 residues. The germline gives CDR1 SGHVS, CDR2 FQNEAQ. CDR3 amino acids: CASSLAGKTYEQYF. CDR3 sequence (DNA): TGTGCCAGCAGCTTAGCGGGAAAGACATACGAGCAGTACTTC.

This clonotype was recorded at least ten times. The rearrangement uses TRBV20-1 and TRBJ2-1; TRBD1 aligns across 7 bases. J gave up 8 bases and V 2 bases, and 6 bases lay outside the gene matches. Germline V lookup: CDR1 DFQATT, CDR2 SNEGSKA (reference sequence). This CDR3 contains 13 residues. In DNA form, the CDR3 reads TGCAGTGCTAGACCGACAGGGTTGGATGAGCAGTTCTTC. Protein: CSARPTGLDEQFF.

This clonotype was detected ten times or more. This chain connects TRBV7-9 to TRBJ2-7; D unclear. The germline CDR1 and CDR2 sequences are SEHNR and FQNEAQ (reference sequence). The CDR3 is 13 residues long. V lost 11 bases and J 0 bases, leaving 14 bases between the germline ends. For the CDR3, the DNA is TGTGCCCCCGTTTGGTTGCCCTCCTACGAGCAGTACTTC. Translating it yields CAPVWLPSYEQYF.

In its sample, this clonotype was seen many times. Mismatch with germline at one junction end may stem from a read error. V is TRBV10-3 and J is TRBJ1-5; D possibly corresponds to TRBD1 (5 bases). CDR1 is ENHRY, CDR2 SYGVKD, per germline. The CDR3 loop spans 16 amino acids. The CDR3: CATSFTMMGRNQPQNF. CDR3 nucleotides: TGTGCCACCTCATTCACGATGATGGGGCGGAATCAGCCCCAGAATTTT.

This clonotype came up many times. CDR3 sequence reads: CASTYLGGNRETQYF. The CDR3 nucleotides are TGTGCCAGCACCTACCTGGGGGGGAATAGAGAGACCCAGTACTTC. This sequence joins TRBV28 and TRBJ2-5; 7 positions agree with TRBD2. CDR1 and CDR2 from the germline V gene are MDHEN and SYDVKM. This CDR3 region has 15 residues. V gave up 7 bases and J gave up 4 bases; unmatched junction bases: 12.

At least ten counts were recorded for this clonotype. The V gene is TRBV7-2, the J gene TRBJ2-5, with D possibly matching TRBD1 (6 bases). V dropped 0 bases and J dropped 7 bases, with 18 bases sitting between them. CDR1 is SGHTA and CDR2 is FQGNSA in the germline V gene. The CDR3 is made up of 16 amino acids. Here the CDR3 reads CASSLAPLTQGRTQYF. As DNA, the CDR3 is TGTGCCAGCAGCTTAGCGCCCCTAACTCAGGGGCGGACCCAGTACTTC.

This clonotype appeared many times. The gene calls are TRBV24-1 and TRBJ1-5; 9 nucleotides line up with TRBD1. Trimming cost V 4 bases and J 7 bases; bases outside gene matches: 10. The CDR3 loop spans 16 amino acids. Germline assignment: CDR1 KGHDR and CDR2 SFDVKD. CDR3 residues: CATSDSGTGIDQPQHF. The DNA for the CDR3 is TGTGCCACCAGTGACTCCGGGACAGGGATCGACCAGCCCCAGCATTTT.

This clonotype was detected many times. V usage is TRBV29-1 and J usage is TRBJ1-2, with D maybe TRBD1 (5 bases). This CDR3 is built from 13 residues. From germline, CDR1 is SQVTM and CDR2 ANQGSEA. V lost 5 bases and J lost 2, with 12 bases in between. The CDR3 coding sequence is TGCAGCGTTCGGGGCCACTCGAACTATGGCTACACCTTC. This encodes CSVRGHSNYGYTF.